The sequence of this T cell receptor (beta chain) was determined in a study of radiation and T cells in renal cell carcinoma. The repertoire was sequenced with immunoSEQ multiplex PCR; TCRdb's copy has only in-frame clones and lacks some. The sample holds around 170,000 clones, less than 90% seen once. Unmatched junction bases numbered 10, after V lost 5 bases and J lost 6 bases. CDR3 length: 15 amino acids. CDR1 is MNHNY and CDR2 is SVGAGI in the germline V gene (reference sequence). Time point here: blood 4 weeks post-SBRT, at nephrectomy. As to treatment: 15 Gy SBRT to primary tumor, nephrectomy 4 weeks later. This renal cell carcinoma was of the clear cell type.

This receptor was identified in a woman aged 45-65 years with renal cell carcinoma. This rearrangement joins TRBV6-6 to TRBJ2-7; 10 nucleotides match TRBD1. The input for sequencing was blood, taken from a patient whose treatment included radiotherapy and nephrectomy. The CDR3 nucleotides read TGTGCCAGCAGTCCCTCGGGACAGGGGAGAAGCGAGCAGTACTTC. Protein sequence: CASSPSGQGRSEQYF.